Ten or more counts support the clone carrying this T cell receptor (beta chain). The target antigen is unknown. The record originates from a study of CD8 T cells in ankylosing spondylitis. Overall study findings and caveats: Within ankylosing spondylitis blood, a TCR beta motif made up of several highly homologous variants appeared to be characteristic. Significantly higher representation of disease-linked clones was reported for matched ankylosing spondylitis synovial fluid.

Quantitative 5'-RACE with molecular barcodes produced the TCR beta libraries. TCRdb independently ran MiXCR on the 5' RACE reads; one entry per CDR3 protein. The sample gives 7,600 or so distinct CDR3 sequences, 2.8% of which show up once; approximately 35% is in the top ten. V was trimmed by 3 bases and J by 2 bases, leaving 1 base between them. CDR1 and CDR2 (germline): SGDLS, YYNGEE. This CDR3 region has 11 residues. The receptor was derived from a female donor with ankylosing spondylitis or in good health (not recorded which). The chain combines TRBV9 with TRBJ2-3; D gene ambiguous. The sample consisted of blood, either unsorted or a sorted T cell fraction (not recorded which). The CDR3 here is CASSATDTQYF. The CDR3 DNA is TGTGCCAGCAGCGCCACAGATACGCAGTATTTT.